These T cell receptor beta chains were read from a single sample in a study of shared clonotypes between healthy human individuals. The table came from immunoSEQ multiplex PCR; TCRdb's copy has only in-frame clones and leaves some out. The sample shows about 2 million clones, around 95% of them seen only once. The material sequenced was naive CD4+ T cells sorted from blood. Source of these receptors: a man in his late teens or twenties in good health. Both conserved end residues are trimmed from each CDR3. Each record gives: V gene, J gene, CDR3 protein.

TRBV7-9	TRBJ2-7	ASSLTTGAYEQY
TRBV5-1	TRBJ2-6	ASRTGDSGANVLT
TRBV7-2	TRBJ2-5	ASSLDTGGHQTQY
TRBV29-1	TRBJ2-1	SVGLATFDYNEQF
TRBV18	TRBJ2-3	ASSPISGRAPDTQY
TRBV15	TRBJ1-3	ASSTGGTGNTIY
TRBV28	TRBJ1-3	ASSPNRENTIY
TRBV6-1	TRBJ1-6	ASRLQGAANSPLH
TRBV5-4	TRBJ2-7	ASSLEATGGYEQY
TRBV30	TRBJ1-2	AWRPRVGTSYGYT
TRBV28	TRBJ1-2	ASSGQGANGYT
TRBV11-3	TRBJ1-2	ASSLNGGNLKANGYT
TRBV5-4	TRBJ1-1	ASSFGQVGAEAF
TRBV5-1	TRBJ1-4	ASSPDTNEKLF
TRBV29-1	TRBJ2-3	SLAPAKIGDTQY
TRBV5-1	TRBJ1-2	ASSLGPGSLVNYGYT
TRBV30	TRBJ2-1	AWSAGASGSGEQF
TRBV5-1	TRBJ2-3	ASSFGGSTDTQY
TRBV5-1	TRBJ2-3	ASRPWDLGDTQY
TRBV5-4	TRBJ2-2	ASSSGPALNTGELF
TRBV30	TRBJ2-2	AWSVKGNTGELF
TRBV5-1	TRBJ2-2	ASSFGTNTGELF
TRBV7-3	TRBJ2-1	ASSPEGTGRVGEQF
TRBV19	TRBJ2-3	ASLAGGRTDTQY
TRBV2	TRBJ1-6	ASSGTLGGSPLH
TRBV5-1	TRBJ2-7	ASSLASSGSYEQY
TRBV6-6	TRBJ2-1	ASSDGGSGYNEQF
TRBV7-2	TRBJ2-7	ASSLGLAVYEQY
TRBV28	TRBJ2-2	ASSLRQGRNTGELF
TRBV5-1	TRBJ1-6	ASSSRDSDEDYNSPLH
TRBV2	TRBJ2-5	ASSASEETQY
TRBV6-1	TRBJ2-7	ASGIMTGSSYEQY
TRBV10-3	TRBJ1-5	AIGQGSQPQH
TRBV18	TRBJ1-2	ASSPRQNYGYT
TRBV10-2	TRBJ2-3	ASSESGDPDTQY
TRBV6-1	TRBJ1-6	ASSEHSGIGGNSPLH
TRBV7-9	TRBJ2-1	ASSLSGTGWNNEQF
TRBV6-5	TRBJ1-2	ASRRGIFFGYT
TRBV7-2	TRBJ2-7	ASSFLGASYEQY
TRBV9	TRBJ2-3	ASSGLGTSGSTGTDTQY
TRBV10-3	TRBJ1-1	AMSWALNTEAF
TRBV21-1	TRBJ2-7	ASSNTLLGISYEQY
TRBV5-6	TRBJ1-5	ASSQTGGIVQPQH
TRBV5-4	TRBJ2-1	ASSPSGLNNEQF
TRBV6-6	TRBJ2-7	ASSFPARGPEQY
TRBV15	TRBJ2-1	ATSREREYNEQF